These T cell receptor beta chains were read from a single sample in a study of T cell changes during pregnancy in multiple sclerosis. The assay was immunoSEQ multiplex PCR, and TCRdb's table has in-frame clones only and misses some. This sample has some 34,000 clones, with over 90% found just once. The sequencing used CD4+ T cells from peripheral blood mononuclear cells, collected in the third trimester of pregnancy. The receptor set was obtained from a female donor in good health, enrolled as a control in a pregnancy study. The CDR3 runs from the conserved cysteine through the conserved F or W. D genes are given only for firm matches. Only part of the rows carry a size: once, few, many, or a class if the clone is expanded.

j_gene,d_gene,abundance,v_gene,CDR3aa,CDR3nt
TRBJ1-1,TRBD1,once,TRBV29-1,CSVVRWGTGQDEAFF,TGCAGCGTTGTGAGGTGGGGGACAGGGCAGGATGAAGCTTTCTTT
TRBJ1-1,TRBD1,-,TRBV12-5,CASGLGDRVAFF,TGTGCTAGTGGTTTGGGTGACAGGGTCGCTTTCTTT
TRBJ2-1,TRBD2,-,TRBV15,CATSRGLAAYNEQFF,TGTGCCACCAGCAGAGGACTAGCGGCCTACAATGAGCAGTTCTTC
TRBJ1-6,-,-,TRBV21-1,CASSPWNRSPLHF,TGTGCCAGCAGCCCCTGGAACAGGTCACCCCTCCACTTT
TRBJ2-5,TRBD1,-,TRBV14,CASSQRQGPTQETQYF,TGTGCCAGCAGCCAAAGACAGGGGCCGACCCAAGAGACCCAGTACTTC
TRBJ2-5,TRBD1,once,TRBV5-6,CASSLVGGQMINF,TGTGCCAGCAGCTTGGTTGGGGGACAGATGATTAACTTC
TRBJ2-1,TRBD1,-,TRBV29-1,CSVGGQGAYNEQFF,TGCAGCGTTGGGGGACAGGGGGCTTACAATGAGCAGTTCTTC
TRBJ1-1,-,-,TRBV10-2,CASSVGRTEAFF,TGCGCCAGCAGTGTTGGCAGAACTGAAGCTTTCTTT
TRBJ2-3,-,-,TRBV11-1,CASSLWGPDTQYF,TGTGCCAGCAGCTTATGGGGCCCAGATACGCAGTATTTT
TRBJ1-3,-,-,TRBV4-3,CASSQDQGIRTIYF,TGCGCCAGCAGCCAAGATCAGGGCATCCGCACCATATATTTT
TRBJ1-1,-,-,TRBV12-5,CASGSLADIEAFF,TGTGCTAGTGGTTCTCTGGCCGACATAGAAGCTTTCTTT